This TCR beta chain was identified in a study of T cell responses to AZD1222 COVID-19 vaccine. CDR3 length equals 16 residues. The junction had 10 bases not matched to a gene; V was cut back by 3 bases and J by 6 bases. CDR1 and CDR2 from the germline V gene are SNHLY and FYNNEI. This table comes from immunoSEQ multiplex PCR, and its TCRdb copy is limited to in-frame clones, with some not included. There are roughly 120,000 clones in the sample; around nine tenths occur only once, and approximately 17% lies in the top ten. Findings and limits, study-wide: Mostly white British, mostly female donors; authors suggested clonal diversity may be underestimated.

Note on this clone: Its antigen is as yet unknown.

This sequence joins TRBV2 and TRBJ1-1; 10 bases match TRBD1. Here the sequenced sample was peripheral blood, taken on day 0 of AZD1222 vaccination. The receptor was isolated from an adult in good health. DNA of the CDR3: TGTGCCAGCAGTGAGAGGGGGGACAGGGGCGGCCCTGAAGCTTTCTTT. Protein sequence: CASSERGDRGGPEAFF.